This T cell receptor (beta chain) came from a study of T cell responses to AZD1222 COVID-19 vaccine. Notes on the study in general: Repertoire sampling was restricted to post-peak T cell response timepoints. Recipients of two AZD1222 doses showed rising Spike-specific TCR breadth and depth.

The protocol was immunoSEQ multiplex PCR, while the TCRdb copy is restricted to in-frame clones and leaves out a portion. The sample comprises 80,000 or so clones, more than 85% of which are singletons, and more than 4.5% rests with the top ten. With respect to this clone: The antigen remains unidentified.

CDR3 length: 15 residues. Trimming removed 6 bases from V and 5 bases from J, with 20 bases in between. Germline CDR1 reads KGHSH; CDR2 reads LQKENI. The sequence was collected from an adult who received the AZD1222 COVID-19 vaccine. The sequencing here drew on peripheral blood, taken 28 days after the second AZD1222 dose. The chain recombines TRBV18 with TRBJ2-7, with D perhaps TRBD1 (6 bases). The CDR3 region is CASSNLQGSGDEQYF. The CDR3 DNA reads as TGTGCCAGCTCTAACCTACAGGGTTCCGGCGACGAGCAGTACTTC. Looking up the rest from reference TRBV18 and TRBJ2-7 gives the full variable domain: NAGVMQNPRHLVRRRGQEARLRCSPMKGHSHVYWYRQLPEEGLKFMVYLQKENIIDESGMPKERFSAEFPKEGPSILRIQQVVRGDSAAYFCASSNLQGSGDEQYFGPGTRLTVT.